The T cell receptor (beta chain) described here comes from a study of T cell changes during pregnancy in multiple sclerosis. Assay used: immunoSEQ multiplex PCR; TCRdb lists only in-frame clones, some missing. The sample yields 90,000 to 120,000 clones, approximately 89% seen once. Germline lookup yields CDR1 MNHNY and CDR2 SVGAGI (reference sequence). This CDR3 is built from 15 residues. The trim removed 5 bases at V and 4 bases at J, leaving 9 bases unmatched. The TCR comes from a female donor with multiple sclerosis, enrolled in a pregnancy study. The rearrangement links TRBV6-6 to TRBJ1-1, with 8 bases matching TRBD1. Sequenced material: peripheral blood, taken after pregnancy. This chain's CDR3 is CASSPLDRVVTEAFF. The DNA of the CDR3 is TGTGCCAGCAGTCCCCTGGACAGGGTTGTCACTGAAGCTTTCTTT.